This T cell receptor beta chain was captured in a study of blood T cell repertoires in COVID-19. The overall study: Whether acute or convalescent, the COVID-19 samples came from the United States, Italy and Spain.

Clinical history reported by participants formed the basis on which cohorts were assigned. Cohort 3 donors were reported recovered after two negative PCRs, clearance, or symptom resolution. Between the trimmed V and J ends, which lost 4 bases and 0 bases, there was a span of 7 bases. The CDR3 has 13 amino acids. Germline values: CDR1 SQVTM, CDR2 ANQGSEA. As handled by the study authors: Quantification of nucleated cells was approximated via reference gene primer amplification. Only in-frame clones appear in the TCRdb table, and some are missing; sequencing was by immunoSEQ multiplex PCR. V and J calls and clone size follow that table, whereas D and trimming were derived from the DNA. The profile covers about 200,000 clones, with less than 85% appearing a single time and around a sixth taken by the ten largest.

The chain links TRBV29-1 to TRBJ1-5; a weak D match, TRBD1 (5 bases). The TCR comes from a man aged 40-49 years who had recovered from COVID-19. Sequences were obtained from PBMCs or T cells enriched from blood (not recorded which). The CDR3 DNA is TGCAGCGTTGGGGGCGGTAGCAATCAGCCCCAGCATTTT. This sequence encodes CSVGGGSNQPQHF.